The present T cell receptor beta chain was sequenced within a study of long-term antiretroviral therapy in people with HIV. This clone was picked up one time. What it binds is unknown. Participants who had HIV were, without exception, treated in the United States. Regarding the study as a whole: Controls exceeded HIV repertoires in CDR3 length range. Dating from about 2004 to 2017, the blood was possibly obtained under older ART regimens.

The immunoSEQ assay was v3.0, run at survey level. Per-sample sequencing targets were roughly 35,000-55,000 T-cell genomes. Data came from immunoSEQ multiplex PCR; TCRdb stores just in-frame clones and leaves some out. This sample yields tens of thousands of clones, of which approximately 80% are seen a single time; 13% belongs to the top ten. V shed 4 bases, J shed 2 bases, and the junction held 11 bases outside the gene matches. The CDR3 totals 16 residues. Germline CDR1 SGHRS, CDR2 YFSETQ. The source of this sequence is a man in his late teens or twenties with HIV. The genes are TRBV5-1 and TRBJ1-2; 7 bases align to TRBD1. Sequencing used unsorted PBMCs, obtained 0.3 years after starting antiretroviral therapy. CDR3 coding DNA: TGCGCCAGCAGCCCCAGTAGGGGGCGTACGAACTATGGCTACACCTTC. The encoded protein is CASSPSRGRTNYGYTF. The complete variable domain, with remaining parts taken from reference TRBV5-1 and TRBJ1-2, reads KAGVTQTPRYLIKTRGQQVTLSCSPISGHRSVSWYQQTPGQGLQFLFEYFSETQRNKGNFPGRFSGRQFSNSRSEMNVSTLELGDSALYLCASSPSRGRTNYGYTFGSGTRLTVV.